This TCR beta chain is from a study of identical twins. Via MiXCR, TCRdb re-called the 5' RACE reads, giving one row per CDR3 protein. The sample has some 760,000 distinct CDR3 sequences; approximately 18% are singletons. CDR1 is MNHNS, CDR2 SASEGT, per germline. V was pared by 6 bases and J by 1 base, with 6 bases of the junction left unmatched. This CDR3 has 17 residues. Everyone who donated was a healthy Caucasian. These records were also assigned to another study, of T cells expressing NK-cell markers.

V gene TRBV6-1 combines with J gene TRBJ2-2; 12 positions agree with TRBD2. This TCR was recovered from a woman aged 18 to 35 in good health. What was sequenced was PBMCs. CDR3: CASRRLAGALNTGELFF. The CDR3 bases are TGTGCCAGCAGGAGACTAGCGGGGGCCTTGAACACCGGGGAGCTGTTTTTT.